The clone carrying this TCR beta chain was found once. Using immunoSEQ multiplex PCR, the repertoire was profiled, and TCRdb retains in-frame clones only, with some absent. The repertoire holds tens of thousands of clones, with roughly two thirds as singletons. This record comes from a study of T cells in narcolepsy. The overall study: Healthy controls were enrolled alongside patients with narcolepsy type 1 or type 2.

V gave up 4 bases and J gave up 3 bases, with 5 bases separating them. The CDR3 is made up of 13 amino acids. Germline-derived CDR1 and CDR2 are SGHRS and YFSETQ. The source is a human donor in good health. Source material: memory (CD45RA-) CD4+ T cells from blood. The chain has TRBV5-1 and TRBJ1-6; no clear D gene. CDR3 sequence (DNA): TGCGCCAGCAGCCCGGACTATAATTCACCCCTCCACTTT. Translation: CASSPDYNSPLHF.